The rows below give T cell receptor beta chains drawn from one sample of a study of CD8 T cells in Susac syndrome. TCRdb passed the immunoSEQ multiplex PCR reads through MiXCR, listing each CDR3 protein once. The sample includes 350,000 to 550,000 distinct CDR3 sequences, more than 80% of them seen just once. The material sequenced was CD8+ T cells from PBMCs. The receptors derive from a human donor with multiple sclerosis. The CDR3 runs from the conserved cysteine through the conserved F or W. Each record gives: CDR3 length, J gene, V gene, D gene, CDR3 protein, CDR3 DNA. A D gene is named only where the DNA matches it firmly.

>11|TRBJ1-1|TRBV30|NA
CACTGGGEAFF
TGTGCCTGCACCGGTGGGGGGGAAGCTTTCTTT
>16|TRBJ1-1|TRBV28|NA
CASSFGARERNTEAFF
TGTGCCAGCAGTTTTGGGGCGCGGGAGAGGAACACTGAAGCTTTCTTT
>14|TRBJ1-2|TRBV7-6|NA
CASSASGRRDGYTF
TGTGCCAGCAGCGCGAGCGGGAGGCGGGATGGCTACACCTTC
>12|TRBJ1-1|TRBV30|NA
CAWAYGTYEAFF
TGTGCCTGGGCATACGGAACTTATGAAGCTTTCTTT
>19|TRBJ2-6|TRBV7-3|NA
CASSLPLGATIAGANVLTF
TGTGCCAGCAGCTTACCCCTCGGGGCTACTATCGCTGGGGCCAACGTCCTGACTTTC
>17|TRBJ1-2|TRBV10-3|TRBD1
CAISESQRGQANYGYTF
TGTGCCATCAGTGAGTCTCAACGTGGACAGGCTAACTATGGCTACACCTTC
>13|TRBJ2-7|TRBV7-3|TRBD2
CASSPSGLYEQYF
TGTGCCAGCAGCCCTAGCGGGCTCTACGAGCAGTACTTC
>14|TRBJ2-1|TRBV2|TRBD2
CASALVAGGDEQFF
TGTGCCAGCGCTTTGGTAGCGGGCGGCGATGAGCAGTTCTTC
>14|TRBJ1-1|TRBV5-1|TRBD1
CASSFGQGKSEAFF
TGCGCCAGCAGCTTCGGACAGGGGAAGTCTGAAGCTTTCTTT
>13|TRBJ2-2|TRBV29-1|NA
CSVHQGNTGELFF
TGCAGCGTCCATCAGGGGAACACCGGGGAGCTGTTTTTT
>13|TRBJ2-2|TRBV29-1|NA
CSVGVSNTGELFF
TGCAGCGTTGGGGTCTCGAACACCGGGGAGCTGTTTTTT
>21|TRBJ1-5|TRBV21-1|NA
CASSKVEGTGARLPAGQPQHF
TGTGCCAGCAGCAAAGTTGAAGGGACAGGGGCTAGATTACCCGCGGGTCAGCCCCAGCATTTT
>12|TRBJ1-1|TRBV30|TRBD1
CAWSTGLTEAFF
TGTGCCTGGTCGACAGGGTTGACTGAAGCTTTCTTT
>14|TRBJ2-5|TRBV5-1|NA
CASSPPGAKETQYF
TGCGCCAGCAGCCCCCCTGGAGCTAAAGAGACCCAGTACTTC
>14|TRBJ2-1|TRBV27|NA
CASSPGIYYNEQFF
TGTGCCAGCAGCCCGGGAATTTACTACAATGAGCAGTTCTTC
>14|TRBJ1-1|TRBV5-6|TRBD1
CASSERQGANEAFF
TGTGCCAGCAGCGAGCGACAGGGAGCAAATGAAGCTTTCTTT
>14|TRBJ1-6|TRBV2|NA
CASMGRSYNSPLHF
TGTGCCAGCATGGGCCGCTCCTATAATTCACCCCTCCACTTT
>13|TRBJ1-5|TRBV4-1|NA
CASSQHLDQPQHF
TGCGCCAGCAGCCAGCACTTAGATCAGCCCCAGCATTTT